The 3 T cell receptor beta chains below come from one sample, sequenced in a study of cytomegalovirus exposure and HLA in healthy donors. 60 Vbeta and 13 Jbeta primers were used in PCR. The assay was immunoSEQ multiplex PCR, and TCRdb's table has in-frame clones only and misses some. Recorded for this sample: about 53,000 clones. The sequenced sample consisted of PBMCs. Every receptor here comes from a man between 18 and 35 years old in good health and CMV-seropositive.

The V call is TRBV18, the J call TRBJ2-2; TRBD2 matches 7 bases. This CDR3 is 17 amino acids long. Germline V gene lookup returns CDR1 KGHSH and CDR2 LQKENI. With 3 bases clipped from V and 4 bases from J, the junction kept 11 bases outside the gene matches. The CDR3 is CASSPPNGRLLTGELFF. The DNA for the CDR3 is TGTGCCAGCTCACCCCCTAACGGGAGGCTCCTCACCGGGGAGCTGTTTTTT.

This rearrangement joins TRBV6-4 to TRBJ2-5; 9 bases are shared with TRBD2. The J call is doubtful: the DNA matches TRBJ2-7 better. The CDR3 consists of 15 residues. Germline CDR1 and CDR2: MRHNA and SNTAGT. The CDR3 sequence is CASTASGNPSYEQYF. For the CDR3, the DNA is TGTGCCAGCACGGCTAGCGGGAATCCCTCCTACGAGCAGTACTTC.

The chain joins TRBV19 to TRBJ1-3, with D possibly being TRBD1 (6 bases). The CDR3 is 14 amino acids. CDR1 is LNHDA, CDR2 SQIVND, per germline (reference sequence). V lost 5 bases and J 8 bases, leaving 16 bases between the germline ends. CDR3 nucleotides: TGTGCCAGTAGTTTGGCAGGGGCCGCGGACACCATATATTTT. This sequence encodes CASSLAGAADTIYF.